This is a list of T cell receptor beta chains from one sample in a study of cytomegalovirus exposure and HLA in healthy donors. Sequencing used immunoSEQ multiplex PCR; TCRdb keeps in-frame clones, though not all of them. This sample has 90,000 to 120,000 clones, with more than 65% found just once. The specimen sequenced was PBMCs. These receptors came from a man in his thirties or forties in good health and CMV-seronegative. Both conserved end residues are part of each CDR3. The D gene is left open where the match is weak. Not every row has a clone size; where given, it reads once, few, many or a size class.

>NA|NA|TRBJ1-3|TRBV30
TGTGCCTGGAGTTACTGGAGCTCTGGAAACACCATATATTTT
CAWSYWSSGNTIYF
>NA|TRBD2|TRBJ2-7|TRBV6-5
TGTGCCAGCAGTCCAGCGGGGGACTCCTACGAGCAGTACTTC
CASSPAGDSYEQYF
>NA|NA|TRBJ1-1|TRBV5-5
TGTGCCAGCAGCCTAGGGGTGAACACTGAAGCTTTCTTT
CASSLGVNTEAFF
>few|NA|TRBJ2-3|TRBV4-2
TGTGCCAGCAGCCAAGTCGCACTGGGGGCCCCCGTGGATACGCAGTATTTT
CASSQVALGAPVDTQYF
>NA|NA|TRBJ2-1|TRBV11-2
TGTGCCAGCAGCAGAAGCACAGACAATGAGCAGTTCTTC
CASSRSTDNEQFF
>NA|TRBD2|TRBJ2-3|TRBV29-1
TGCAGCGCCGGGGCGGGGGGGGGCACAGATACGCAGTATTTT
CSAGAGGGTDTQYF
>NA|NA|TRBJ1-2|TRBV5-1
TGCGCCAGCAGCCGGACAGCTAACTATGGCTACACCTTC
CASSRTANYGYTF
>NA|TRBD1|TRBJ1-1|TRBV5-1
TGCGCCAGCAGCTTCTCCGGGACAGGGGCCCGGAACACTGAAGCTTTCTTT
CASSFSGTGARNTEAFF
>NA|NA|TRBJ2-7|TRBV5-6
TGTGCCAGCAGCTTGGTTGGGGGACTCTACGAGCAGTACTTC
CASSLVGGLYEQYF
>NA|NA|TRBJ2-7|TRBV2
TGTGCCAGCAGTGACGGCCTAGGGGTATACTACGAGCAGTACTTC
CASSDGLGVYYEQYF
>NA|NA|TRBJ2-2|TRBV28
TGTGCCAGCAGCCCACAGGGATGGACCGGGGAGCTGTTTTTT
CASSPQGWTGELFF
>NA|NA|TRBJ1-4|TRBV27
TGTGCCAGCGGAGAAGCGGGCACAACTAATGAAAAACTGTTTTTT
CASGEAGTTNEKLFF
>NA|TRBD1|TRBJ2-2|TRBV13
TGTGCCAGCAGCCCAAGGGGACAGGGGGCAAGGACCGGGGAGCTGTTTTTT
CASSPRGQGARTGELFF
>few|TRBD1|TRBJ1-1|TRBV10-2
TGCGCCAGCACGGACAGGGCCCACACTGAAGCTTTCTTT
CASTDRAHTEAFF
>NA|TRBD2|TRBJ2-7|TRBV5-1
TGCGCCAGCCGGGGGTTTGTGCGGGGGGGCGACCTCTACGAGCAGTACTTC
CASRGFVRGGDLYEQYF
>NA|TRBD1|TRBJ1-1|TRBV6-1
TGTGCCAGCAGTGAAGGGAACAGGGGAATCTCTGAAGCTTTCTTT
CASSEGNRGISEAFF
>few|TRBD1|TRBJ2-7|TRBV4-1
TGCGCCAGCAGCCACCCAGGGGGTAGCGAGCAGTACTTC
CASSHPGGSEQYF
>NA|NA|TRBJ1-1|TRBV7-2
TGTGCCAGCAGCTTAATCAACGCCGGCAGGGGCTACCTTAACACTGAAGCTTTCTTT
CASSLINAGRGYLNTEAFF
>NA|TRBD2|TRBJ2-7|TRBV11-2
TGTGCCAGCAACCCGGGGCCTAGCGGGTACTACGAGCAGTACTTC
CASNPGPSGYYEQYF
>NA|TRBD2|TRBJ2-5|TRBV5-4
TGTGCCAGCAGCTTGAAGATGCTAGCGGGGGGCCAAGAGACCCAGTACTTC
CASSLKMLAGGQETQYF
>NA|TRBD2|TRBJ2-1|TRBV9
TGTGCCAGCAGCTCGGGGACTAGCGGGAGCAATGAGCAGTTCTTC
CASSSGTSGSNEQFF
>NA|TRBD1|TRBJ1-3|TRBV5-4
TGTGCCAGCAGCTTGGCGAGCGACAGGGCCGGAAACACCATATATTTT
CASSLASDRAGNTIYF
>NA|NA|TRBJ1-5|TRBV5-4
TGTGCCAGCAGCTTGGCCGGGAATCAGCCCCAGCATTTT
CASSLAGNQPQHF